These T cell receptor beta chains were read from a single sample in a study of T cell responses to AZD1222 COVID-19 vaccine. Profiled with immunoSEQ multiplex PCR; TCRdb holds only in-frame clones, not every one. The sample holds around 150,000 clones; approximately 88% are singletons and the top ten take more than 2%. The input for sequencing was peripheral blood, taken on day 0 of AZD1222 vaccination. The receptors originated from an adult in good health. CDR3s leave out the opening cysteine and the closing phenylalanine or tryptophan. A D gene is named only where the DNA matches it firmly.

J gene: TRBJ2-7; CDR3 length: 11; D gene: .; V gene: TRBV6-5; CDR3 protein: ASSPGSNYEQY
J gene: TRBJ2-5; CDR3 length: 14; D gene: .; V gene: TRBV5-6; CDR3 protein: ASSSPYRVGQETQY
J gene: TRBJ2-3; CDR3 length: 13; D gene: .; V gene: TRBV9; CDR3 protein: ASSPVGWVSDTQY
J gene: TRBJ1-5; CDR3 length: 12; D gene: .; V gene: TRBV6-5; CDR3 protein: ASELLGVNQPQH
J gene: TRBJ2-5; CDR3 length: 14; D gene: TRBD1; V gene: TRBV25-1; CDR3 protein: ASSEGSRGQSETQY
J gene: TRBJ1-2; CDR3 length: 13; D gene: .; V gene: TRBV10-3; CDR3 protein: AIKGAGKANYGYT
J gene: TRBJ2-1; CDR3 length: 12; D gene: .; V gene: TRBV29-1; CDR3 protein: SETQGLLDNEQF
J gene: TRBJ2-1; CDR3 length: 12; D gene: .; V gene: TRBV25-1; CDR3 protein: ASSDPATYNEQF
J gene: TRBJ2-7; CDR3 length: 9; D gene: .; V gene: TRBV5-1; CDR3 protein: ASSLGATWD
J gene: TRBJ1-1; CDR3 length: 13; D gene: .; V gene: TRBV14; CDR3 protein: ASSHRTVTGTEAF
J gene: TRBJ1-2; CDR3 length: 11; D gene: .; V gene: TRBV28; CDR3 protein: ASSLGGHRGYT
J gene: TRBJ1-6; CDR3 length: 11; D gene: .; V gene: TRBV5-1; CDR3 protein: ASSLVRNSPLH
J gene: TRBJ2-1; CDR3 length: 13; D gene: TRBD2; V gene: TRBV28; CDR3 protein: ASSHGLAGGDEQF
J gene: TRBJ1-3; CDR3 length: 13; D gene: .; V gene: TRBV6-5; CDR3 protein: ASSSSPRAGNTIY
J gene: TRBJ2-3; CDR3 length: 12; D gene: .; V gene: TRBV5-1; CDR3 protein: ASSLDLGTDTQY
J gene: TRBJ1-3; CDR3 length: 13; D gene: TRBD1; V gene: TRBV4-3; CDR3 protein: ASSPDRDSGNTIY
J gene: TRBJ1-2; CDR3 length: 11; D gene: .; V gene: TRBV5-4; CDR3 protein: ASSSIRAYGYT
J gene: TRBJ2-7; CDR3 length: 13; D gene: TRBD2; V gene: TRBV7-8; CDR3 protein: ASSLVTGGAYEQY
J gene: TRBJ1-1; CDR3 length: 9; D gene: .; V gene: TRBV7-9; CDR3 protein: ASSRNTEAF
J gene: TRBJ2-7; CDR3 length: 9; D gene: .; V gene: TRBV29-1; CDR3 protein: SYRSGYEQY
J gene: TRBJ1-6; CDR3 length: 15; D gene: .; V gene: TRBV6-6; CDR3 protein: ASSPLQGQVTGSPLH
J gene: TRBJ1-6; CDR3 length: 12; D gene: TRBD1; V gene: TRBV14; CDR3 protein: ASSRDRGGSPLH
J gene: TRBJ2-6; CDR3 length: 13; D gene: .; V gene: TRBV6-5; CDR3 protein: ASGDGASGANVLT
J gene: TRBJ2-3; CDR3 length: 13; D gene: .; V gene: TRBV3-1/TRBV3-2; CDR3 protein: ASSQGFSSTDTQY
J gene: TRBJ2-1; CDR3 length: 14; D gene: .; V gene: TRBV28; CDR3 protein: ASSLGIQWGGDEQF
J gene: TRBJ1-1; CDR3 length: 12; D gene: .; V gene: TRBV10-3; CDR3 protein: AISKQGGNTEAF
J gene: TRBJ1-3; CDR3 length: 15; D gene: .; V gene: TRBV25-1; CDR3 protein: ASSESLDRYSGNTIY
J gene: TRBJ1-3; CDR3 length: 13; D gene: .; V gene: TRBV5-1; CDR3 protein: ASSLDRSSGNTIY
J gene: TRBJ1-1; CDR3 length: 12; D gene: TRBD1; V gene: TRBV27; CDR3 protein: ASSTGQGYTEAF
J gene: TRBJ2-7; CDR3 length: 12; D gene: .; V gene: TRBV30; CDR3 protein: AWRWRWDSYEQY
J gene: TRBJ2-6; CDR3 length: 14; D gene: .; V gene: TRBV13; CDR3 protein: ASSLGAGIGANVLT
J gene: TRBJ2-7; CDR3 length: 13; D gene: TRBD1; V gene: TRBV27; CDR3 protein: ASSYGTGRRNEQY
J gene: TRBJ1-5; CDR3 length: 13; D gene: TRBD1; V gene: TRBV7-2; CDR3 protein: ASSLAQTGSQPQH
J gene: TRBJ1-2; CDR3 length: 13; D gene: .; V gene: TRBV5-1; CDR3 protein: ASSPIQQPNYGYT
J gene: TRBJ2-5; CDR3 length: 11; D gene: TRBD1; V gene: TRBV6-5; CDR3 protein: ASRSTGGETQY
J gene: TRBJ2-1; CDR3 length: 13; D gene: TRBD1; V gene: TRBV7-8; CDR3 protein: ASSLGTVSYNEQF
J gene: TRBJ1-1; CDR3 length: 9; D gene: .; V gene: TRBV12-5; CDR3 protein: ASGRQGEAF
J gene: TRBJ1-5; CDR3 length: 13; D gene: .; V gene: TRBV28; CDR3 protein: ASSFQGNSNQPQH
J gene: TRBJ2-2; CDR3 length: 11; D gene: .; V gene: TRBV5-1; CDR3 protein: ASSEGPTGELF
J gene: TRBJ2-7; CDR3 length: 10; D gene: .; V gene: TRBV28; CDR3 protein: ASNLGSYEQY
J gene: TRBJ2-2; CDR3 length: 13; D gene: .; V gene: TRBV6-5; CDR3 protein: ASSSQGMVTGELF
J gene: TRBJ1-2; CDR3 length: 13; D gene: TRBD1; V gene: TRBV6-5; CDR3 protein: ASSPWDRETSGYT
J gene: TRBJ1-1; CDR3 length: 12; D gene: TRBD1; V gene: TRBV10-3; CDR3 protein: AISESDRGFQAF
J gene: TRBJ2-7; CDR3 length: 11; D gene: TRBD1; V gene: TRBV5-4; CDR3 protein: ATRGQGSYEQY
J gene: TRBJ2-6; CDR3 length: 15; D gene: .; V gene: TRBV5-4; CDR3 protein: ASRWFTHGTGANVLT
J gene: TRBJ1-2; CDR3 length: 14; D gene: .; V gene: TRBV14; CDR3 protein: ASSQDSGGAGYGYT
J gene: TRBJ2-7; CDR3 length: 10; D gene: .; V gene: TRBV6-6; CDR3 protein: ASSYSSYEQY
J gene: TRBJ2-5; CDR3 length: 13; D gene: TRBD2; V gene: TRBV7-2; CDR3 protein: ASSLGGGRGETQY
J gene: TRBJ1-1; CDR3 length: 11; D gene: .; V gene: TRBV18; CDR3 protein: ASSPAAGQSAF
J gene: TRBJ2-7; CDR3 length: 14; D gene: .; V gene: TRBV3-1/TRBV3-2; CDR3 protein: ASSQEVRSYPYEQY
J gene: TRBJ2-7; CDR3 length: 16; D gene: TRBD2; V gene: TRBV4-1; CDR3 protein: ASSLRTSGHGSSYEQY
J gene: TRBJ2-1; CDR3 length: 11; D gene: .; V gene: TRBV19; CDR3 protein: ASSFPRGNEQF
J gene: TRBJ2-3; CDR3 length: 12; D gene: TRBD1; V gene: TRBV6-5; CDR3 protein: ASSDRAPTDTQY